These T cell receptor beta chains were read from a single sample in a study of cytomegalovirus exposure and HLA in healthy donors. Assay used: immunoSEQ multiplex PCR; TCRdb lists only in-frame clones, some missing. The sample holds about 160,000 clones, 95% to 96% seen once. Sequencing was done on a sample of PBMCs. The receptors here all came from a woman in her late teens or twenties in good health and CMV-seronegative. Both conserved end residues are part of each CDR3. D genes are given only for firm matches. Expanded clones are given a class, and other clones once, few, many or no size at all.

CDR3nt: TGTGCCAGCAGTTCCCCCGGGACTAGCGGAGGGACCCAGTACTTC
CDR3aa: CASSSPGTSGGTQYF
d_gene: TRBD2
j_gene: TRBJ2-5
abundance: NA
v_gene: TRBV27

CDR3nt: TGTGCCAGTAGGCCGCAGGGGCGAACTAATGAAAAACTGTTTTTT
CDR3aa: CASRPQGRTNEKLFF
d_gene: NA
j_gene: TRBJ1-4
abundance: NA
v_gene: TRBV19

CDR3nt: TGTGCCAGCAGTCTCGGACAGTCCTACGAGCAGTACTTC
CDR3aa: CASSLGQSYEQYF
d_gene: NA
j_gene: TRBJ2-7
abundance: NA
v_gene: TRBV6-1

CDR3nt: TGTGCCAGCAGCGCCGGACTAGCGGGGGGCCTAGGCGAGCAGTACTTC
CDR3aa: CASSAGLAGGLGEQYF
d_gene: TRBD2
j_gene: TRBJ2-7
abundance: NA
v_gene: TRBV9

CDR3nt: TGTGCCACCAGCAGGACAACCGGGACAGGGATGCAGTTCTTC
CDR3aa: CATSRTTGTGMQFF
d_gene: TRBD1
j_gene: TRBJ2-1
abundance: NA
v_gene: TRBV15

CDR3nt: TGTGCCAGCAGCTTGGGGATGGGGACAGGGAATGGCTACACCTTC
CDR3aa: CASSLGMGTGNGYTF
d_gene: TRBD1
j_gene: TRBJ1-2
abundance: NA
v_gene: TRBV5-4

CDR3nt: TGTGCCAGCTCCCCTGGAGCGAACTATGGCTACACCTTC
CDR3aa: CASSPGANYGYTF
d_gene: NA
j_gene: TRBJ1-2
abundance: NA
v_gene: TRBV18

CDR3nt: TGTGCCAGCAGGTGGGACAGGGAGAATTCACCCCTCCACTTT
CDR3aa: CASRWDRENSPLHF
d_gene: TRBD1
j_gene: TRBJ1-6
abundance: NA
v_gene: TRBV6-5

CDR3nt: TGTGCCAGCAGCTTTCAGACAGGGTCCGACGAGCAGTACTTC
CDR3aa: CASSFQTGSDEQYF
d_gene: TRBD1
j_gene: TRBJ2-7
abundance: NA
v_gene: TRBV11-2

CDR3nt: TGTGCCAGCAGTTTACGTCCAGGGGCCACCGGGGAGCTGTTTTTT
CDR3aa: CASSLRPGATGELFF
d_gene: NA
j_gene: TRBJ2-2
abundance: NA
v_gene: TRBV27

CDR3nt: TGTGCCAGCAGCTTAGATTTGGCAGGTCTCTACGAGCAGTACTTC
CDR3aa: CASSLDLAGLYEQYF
d_gene: NA
j_gene: TRBJ2-7
abundance: NA
v_gene: TRBV7-9

CDR3nt: TGCAGCGTTGATCACTACAATGAGCAGTTCTTC
CDR3aa: CSVDHYNEQFF
d_gene: NA
j_gene: TRBJ2-1
abundance: NA
v_gene: TRBV29-1

CDR3nt: TGTGCCAGCAGCTTAGGTTCCCGACAGGGCTATGGCTACACCTTC
CDR3aa: CASSLGSRQGYGYTF
d_gene: TRBD1
j_gene: TRBJ1-2
abundance: NA
v_gene: TRBV7-2

CDR3nt: TGTGCCAGCAGCGCGGACAGGCTCTATGGCTACACCTTC
CDR3aa: CASSADRLYGYTF
d_gene: TRBD1
j_gene: TRBJ1-2
abundance: NA
v_gene: TRBV27

CDR3nt: TGTGCCTGGAGTGAACAGGCTTACGACGAGCAGTACTTC
CDR3aa: CAWSEQAYDEQYF
d_gene: NA
j_gene: TRBJ2-7
abundance: NA
v_gene: TRBV30

CDR3nt: TGTGCCAGTAGTCCGGACTTGCCCGGTTATAGCAATCAGCCCCAGCATTTT
CDR3aa: CASSPDLPGYSNQPQHF
d_gene: NA
j_gene: TRBJ1-5
abundance: NA
v_gene: TRBV19

CDR3nt: TGCAGCGCCAGACCGGGGGGTAAGGATGAAGCTTTCTTT
CDR3aa: CSARPGGKDEAFF
d_gene: NA
j_gene: TRBJ1-1
abundance: once
v_gene: TRBV29-1

CDR3nt: TGTGCCAGCAGGGAGGACAGGGGGCCGCTGATGACCGGGGAGCTGTTTTTT
CDR3aa: CASREDRGPLMTGELFF
d_gene: TRBD1
j_gene: TRBJ2-2
abundance: NA
v_gene: TRBV2

CDR3nt: TGTGCCAGCATGGGACATATGAACACTGAAGCTTTCTTT
CDR3aa: CASMGHMNTEAFF
d_gene: NA
j_gene: TRBJ1-1
abundance: NA
v_gene: TRBV25-1

CDR3nt: TGCGCCAGCAGCTCCGAAGGGGCCTCTGGAAACACCATATATTTT
CDR3aa: CASSSEGASGNTIYF
d_gene: NA
j_gene: TRBJ1-3
abundance: NA
v_gene: TRBV5-1

CDR3nt: TGCAGCGTTGACGGAGGGACAGGGGGAAGCGAGCAGTACTTC
CDR3aa: CSVDGGTGGSEQYF
d_gene: TRBD1
j_gene: TRBJ2-7
abundance: NA
v_gene: TRBV29-1

CDR3nt: TGTGCCAGCAGCTATAGAAATGAGCAGTTCTTC
CDR3aa: CASSYRNEQFF
d_gene: NA
j_gene: TRBJ2-1
abundance: NA
v_gene: TRBV5-6

CDR3nt: TGTGCCTGGAGTGTAGGGTGGGCGAGGGCGGCAGATACGCAGTATTTT
CDR3aa: CAWSVGWARAADTQYF
d_gene: NA
j_gene: TRBJ2-3
abundance: NA
v_gene: TRBV30

CDR3nt: TGTGCCAGCTCACCAGGGGGGATGAAGTTCTTC
CDR3aa: CASSPGGMKFF
d_gene: NA
j_gene: TRBJ2-1
abundance: NA
v_gene: TRBV18

CDR3nt: TGTGCCAGCAGCTTTTTAAAAGGGACAGCCCAAGAGACCCAGTACTTC
CDR3aa: CASSFLKGTAQETQYF
d_gene: TRBD1
j_gene: TRBJ2-5
abundance: NA
v_gene: TRBV7-9

CDR3nt: TGTGCCAGCAGCGTGCAGGGCACTGTAGATACGCAGTATTTT
CDR3aa: CASSVQGTVDTQYF
d_gene: NA
j_gene: TRBJ2-3
abundance: NA
v_gene: TRBV7-2

CDR3nt: TGTGCCAGCAGCTTTGGGCAGGGCCGAAGAGATACGCAGTATTTT
CDR3aa: CASSFGQGRRDTQYF
d_gene: NA
j_gene: TRBJ2-3
abundance: NA
v_gene: TRBV5-8

CDR3nt: TGTGCCAGCAGCTTTCAAGGGACAGCGACTAATTCACCCCTCCACTTT
CDR3aa: CASSFQGTATNSPLHF
d_gene: TRBD1
j_gene: TRBJ1-6
abundance: NA
v_gene: TRBV5-8

CDR3nt: TGTGCCAGCAGTGAATACGGGACCCGGCCAGGGGGAATAGATACGCAGTATTTT
CDR3aa: CASSEYGTRPGGIDTQYF
d_gene: TRBD1
j_gene: TRBJ2-3
abundance: NA
v_gene: TRBV25-1

CDR3nt: TGTGCCAGCAGCCCCCCCTTTGGGGAAGTAGGGGACACTGAAGCTTTCTTT
CDR3aa: CASSPPFGEVGDTEAFF
d_gene: NA
j_gene: TRBJ1-1
abundance: once
v_gene: TRBV9

CDR3nt: TGTGCCAGCAGCTCCAATGGAGGGTACGGGACCGGGGAGCTGTTTTTT
CDR3aa: CASSSNGGYGTGELFF
d_gene: NA
j_gene: TRBJ2-2
abundance: NA
v_gene: TRBV11-2

CDR3nt: TGTGCCACCAGCAGCCCCCCTTGGGCCAACGTCCTGACTTTC
CDR3aa: CATSSPPWANVLTF
d_gene: NA
j_gene: TRBJ2-6
abundance: NA
v_gene: TRBV15